These 4 T cell receptor beta chains were sequenced from one sample in a study of control samples from healthy donors and cancer patients. Method: immunoSEQ multiplex PCR; TCRdb's copy keeps in-frame clones and lacks some. The sample lists 150,000 to 190,000 clones; over 90% were seen once. The specimen was blood. These receptors originate from a man between 50 and 59 years old in good health.

For this clone: Other DNA sequences in this sample translate to the same CDR3. The chain recombines TRBV18 with TRBJ1-5; 7 bases are a match to TRBD1. The junction had 1 base not matched to a gene; V was cut back by 1 base and J by 1 base. CDR3 length: 15 amino acids. Germline CDR1 is KGHSH and CDR2 is LQKENI. The CDR3 region is CASSPQGASNQPQHF. CDR3 coding DNA: TGTGCCAGCTCACCACAGGGGGCGAGCAATCAGCCCCAGCATTTT.

This chain connects TRBV30 to TRBJ2-2; 16 bases align to TRBD2. The germline V gene has CDR1 GTSNPN and CDR2 SVGIG (reference sequence). The CDR3 length is 18 residues. The J segment lost 5 bases and the V segment lost 1 base, leaving 7 bases of the junction unmatched. The CDR3 protein is CAWSGGLAGGPRTGELFF. In nucleotides, the CDR3 is TGTGCCTGGAGTGGGGGACTAGCGGGAGGGCCGAGAACCGGGGAGCTGTTTTTT. The variable domain in full, completed from reference TRBV30 and TRBJ2-2, reads SQTIHQWPATLVQPVGSPLSLECTVEGTSNPNLYWYRQAAGRGLQLLFYSVGIGQISSEVPQNLSASRPQDRQFILSSKKLLLSDSGFYLCAWSGGLAGGPRTGELFFGEGSRLTVL.

Written as DNA, the CDR3 is TGTGCCAGCAGAGCGCCGGGACTAGCGGTTAATGAGCAGTTCTTC. Protein sequence: CASRAPGLAVNEQFF. V gene TRBV7-2 combines with J gene TRBJ2-1; 11 bases align to TRBD2. This CDR3 region has 15 residues. Trimming cost V 6 bases and J 7 bases; bases outside gene matches: 8. Per germline, CDR1 SGHTA and CDR2 FQGNSA.

The J gene is TRBJ1-4, the V gene TRBV20-1, with D maybe TRBD1 (6 bases). Germline V lookup: CDR1 DFQATT, CDR2 SNEGSKA (reference sequence). CDR3 size: 11 residues. Trimming took 4 bases from V and 7 from J, leaving 7 bases between them. CDR3 region: CSAKGGEKLFF. The CDR3 DNA is TGCAGTGCTAAGGGGGGTGAAAAACTGTTTTTT.